This T cell receptor (beta chain) was retrieved from a study of control samples from healthy donors and cancer patients. Clones were read by immunoSEQ multiplex PCR, and TCRdb kept only the in-frame ones, dropping some. The repertoire holds some 94,000 clones, with roughly 89% as singletons. The sequence came from a woman aged 45-59 years with colorectal cancer. Sequencing was carried out using PBMCs.

Here the CDR3 DNA reads TGTGCCAGTAGTAGGATACAGGGATCTGGGGCCAACGTCCTGACTTTC. Protein product: CASSRIQGSGANVLTF. The V and J genes are TRBV19 and TRBJ2-6; the D gene is possibly TRBD1 (6 bases). Trimming left V 4 bases short and J 1 base short, with 11 bases between. The CDR3 is 16 residues long. CDR1 is LNHDA and CDR2 is SQIVND in the germline V gene (reference sequence).